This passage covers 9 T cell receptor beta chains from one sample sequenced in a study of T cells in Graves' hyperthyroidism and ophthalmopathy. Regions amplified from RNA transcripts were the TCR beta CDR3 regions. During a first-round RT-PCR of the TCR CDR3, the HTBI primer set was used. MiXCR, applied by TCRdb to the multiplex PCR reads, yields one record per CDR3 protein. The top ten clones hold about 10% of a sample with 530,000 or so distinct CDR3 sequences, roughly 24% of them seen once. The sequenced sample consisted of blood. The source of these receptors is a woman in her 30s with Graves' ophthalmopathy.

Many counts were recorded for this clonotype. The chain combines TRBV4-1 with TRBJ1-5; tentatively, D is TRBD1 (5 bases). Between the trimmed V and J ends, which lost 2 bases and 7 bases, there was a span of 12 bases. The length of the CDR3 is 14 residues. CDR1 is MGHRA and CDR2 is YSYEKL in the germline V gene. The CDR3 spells CASSQPGQRQPQHF. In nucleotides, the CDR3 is TGCGCCAGCAGCCAACCCGGACAAAGGCAGCCCCAGCATTTT.

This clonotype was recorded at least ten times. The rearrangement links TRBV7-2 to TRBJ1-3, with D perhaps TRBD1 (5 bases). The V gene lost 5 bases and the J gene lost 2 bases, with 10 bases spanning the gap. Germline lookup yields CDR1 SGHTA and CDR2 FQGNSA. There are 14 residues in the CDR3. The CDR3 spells CASSEGMTGNTIYF. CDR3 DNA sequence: TGTGCCAGCAGCGAGGGGATGACTGGAAACACCATATATTTT.

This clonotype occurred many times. For the CDR3, the DNA is TGCGCCAGCAGCCCAAGACGGGATAACACTGAAGCTTTCTTT. Protein sequence: CASSPRRDNTEAFF. The chain carries TRBV5-1 and TRBJ1-1, with D unresolved. Germline V lookup: CDR1 SGHRS, CDR2 YFSETQ. V was cut by 4 bases and J by 2 bases, with 12 bases left in between. The CDR3 loop spans 14 amino acids. Complete variable domain (other parts from reference TRBV5-1 and TRBJ1-1): KAGVTQTPRYLIKTRGQQVTLSCSPISGHRSVSWYQQTPGQGLQFLFEYFSETQRNKGNFPGRFSGRQFSNSRSEMNVSTLELGDSALYLCASSPRRDNTEAFFGQGTRLTVV.

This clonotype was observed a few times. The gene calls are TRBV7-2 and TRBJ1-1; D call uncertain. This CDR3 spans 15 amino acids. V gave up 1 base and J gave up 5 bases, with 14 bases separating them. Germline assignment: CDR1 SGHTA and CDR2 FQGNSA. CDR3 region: CASSLGPEGGTEAFF. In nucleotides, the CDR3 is TGTGCCAGCAGCTTAGGTCCGGAGGGAGGGACTGAAGCTTTCTTT. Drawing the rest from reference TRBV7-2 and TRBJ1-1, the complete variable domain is GAGVSQSPSNKVTEKGKDVELRCDPISGHTALYWYRQSLGQGLEFLIYFQGNSAPDKSGLPSDRFSAERTGGSVSTLTIQRTQQEDSAVYLCASSLGPEGGTEAFFGQGTRLTVV.

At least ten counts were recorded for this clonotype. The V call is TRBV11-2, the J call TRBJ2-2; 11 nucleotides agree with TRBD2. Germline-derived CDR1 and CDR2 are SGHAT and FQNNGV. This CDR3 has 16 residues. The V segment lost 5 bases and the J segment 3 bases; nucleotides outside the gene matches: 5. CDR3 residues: CASSRTSGGDTGELFF. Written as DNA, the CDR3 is TGTGCCAGCAGCAGAACTAGCGGGGGAGACACCGGGGAGCTGTTTTTT.

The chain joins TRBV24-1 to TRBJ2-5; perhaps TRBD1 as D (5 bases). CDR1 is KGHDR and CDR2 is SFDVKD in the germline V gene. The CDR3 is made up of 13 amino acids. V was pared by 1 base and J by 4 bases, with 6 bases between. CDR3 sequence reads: CATSDFRAETQYF. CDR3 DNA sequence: TGTGCCACCAGTGATTTCAGGGCAGAGACCCAGTACTTC.

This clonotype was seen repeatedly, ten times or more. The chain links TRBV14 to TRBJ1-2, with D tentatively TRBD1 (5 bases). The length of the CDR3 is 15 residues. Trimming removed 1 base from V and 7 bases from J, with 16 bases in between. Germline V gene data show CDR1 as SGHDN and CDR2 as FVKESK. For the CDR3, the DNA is TGTGCCAGCAGCCAAGTCTCGGGAGGGGTTTCTGGCTACACCTTC. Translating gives CASSQVSGGVSGYTF.

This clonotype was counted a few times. Here the CDR3 DNA reads TGTGCCAGCAGCTTAGACGGTGGCGAGCAGTACTTC. Amino acids: CASSLDGGEQYF. V and J are TRBV7-2 and TRBJ2-7, with D uncertain. V lost 1 base and J lost 6, with 7 bases in between. CDR1 and CDR2 from the germline V gene are SGHTA and FQGNSA. The length of the CDR3 is 12 residues.

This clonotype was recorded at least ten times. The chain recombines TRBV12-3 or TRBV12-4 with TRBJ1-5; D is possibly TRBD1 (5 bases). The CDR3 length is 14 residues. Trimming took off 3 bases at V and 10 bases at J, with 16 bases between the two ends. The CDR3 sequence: CASSLWGSSSPQHF. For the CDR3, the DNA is TGTGCCAGCAGTTTGTGGGGGTCCTCCAGCCCCCAGCATTTT.